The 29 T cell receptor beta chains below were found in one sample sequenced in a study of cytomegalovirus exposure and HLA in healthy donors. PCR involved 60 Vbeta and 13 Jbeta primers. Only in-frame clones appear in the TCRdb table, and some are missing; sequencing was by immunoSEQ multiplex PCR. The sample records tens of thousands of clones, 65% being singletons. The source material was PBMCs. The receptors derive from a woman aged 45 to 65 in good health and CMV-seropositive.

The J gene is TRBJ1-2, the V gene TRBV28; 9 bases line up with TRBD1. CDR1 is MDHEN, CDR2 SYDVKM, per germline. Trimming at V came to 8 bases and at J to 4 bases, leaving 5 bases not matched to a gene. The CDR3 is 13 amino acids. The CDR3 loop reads CASWGQGGYGYTF. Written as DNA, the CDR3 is TGTGCCAGCTGGGGACAGGGAGGCTATGGCTACACCTTC.

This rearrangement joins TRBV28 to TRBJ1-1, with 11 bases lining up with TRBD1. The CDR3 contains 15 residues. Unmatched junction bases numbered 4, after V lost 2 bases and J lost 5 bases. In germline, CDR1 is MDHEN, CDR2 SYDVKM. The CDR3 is CASSLGGTGGTEAFF. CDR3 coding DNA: TGTGCCAGCAGTTTAGGGGGGACAGGGGGAACTGAAGCTTTCTTT.

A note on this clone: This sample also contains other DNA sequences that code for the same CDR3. CDR3 residues: CATSSLAGSTDTQYF. CDR3 DNA: TGTGCCACCAGCAGTCTAGCGGGGTCAACAGATACGCAGTATTTT. The chain combines TRBV15 with TRBJ2-3; 9 bases match TRBD2. The CDR3 has 15 residues. Germline V gives CDR1 LNHNV, CDR2 YYDKDF (reference sequence). Unmatched junction bases numbered 4, after V lost 3 bases and J lost 3 bases.

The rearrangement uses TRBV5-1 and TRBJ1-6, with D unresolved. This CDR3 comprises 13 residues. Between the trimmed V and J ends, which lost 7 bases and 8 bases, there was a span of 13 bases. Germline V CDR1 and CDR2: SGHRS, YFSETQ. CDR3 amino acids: CASAEARYSPLHF. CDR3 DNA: TGCGCCAGCGCGGAGGCTAGATATTCACCCCTCCACTTT.

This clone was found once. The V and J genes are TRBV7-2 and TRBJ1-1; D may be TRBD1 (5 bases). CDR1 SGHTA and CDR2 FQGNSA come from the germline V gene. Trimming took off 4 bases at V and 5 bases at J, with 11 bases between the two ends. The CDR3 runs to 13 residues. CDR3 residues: CASSWGPKTEAFF. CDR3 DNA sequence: TGTGCCAGCAGCTGGGGCCCTAAAACTGAAGCTTTCTTT. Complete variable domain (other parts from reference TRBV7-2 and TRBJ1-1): GAGVSQSPSNKVTEKGKDVELRCDPISGHTALYWYRQSLGQGLEFLIYFQGNSAPDKSGLPSDRFSAERTGGSVSTLTIQRTQQEDSAVYLCASSWGPKTEAFFGQGTRLTVV.

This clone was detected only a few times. The CDR3 nucleotides are TGTGCCAGCAGTCATTTAGCGGGGAAATCCTACGAGCAGTACTTC. Protein: CASSHLAGKSYEQYF. The rearrangement uses TRBV28 and TRBJ2-7; 8 bases map to TRBD2. This CDR3 comprises 15 residues. J was trimmed by 1 base and V by 5 bases; bases with no gene match: 7. CDR1 and CDR2 (germline): MDHEN, SYDVKM.

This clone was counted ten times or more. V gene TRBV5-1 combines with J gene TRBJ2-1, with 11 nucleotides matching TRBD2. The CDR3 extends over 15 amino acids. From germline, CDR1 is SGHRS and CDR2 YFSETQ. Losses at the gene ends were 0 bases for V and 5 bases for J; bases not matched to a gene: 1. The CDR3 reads CASSLGLAGHNEQFF. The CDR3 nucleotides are TGCGCCAGCAGCTTGGGACTAGCGGGGCACAATGAGCAGTTCTTC.

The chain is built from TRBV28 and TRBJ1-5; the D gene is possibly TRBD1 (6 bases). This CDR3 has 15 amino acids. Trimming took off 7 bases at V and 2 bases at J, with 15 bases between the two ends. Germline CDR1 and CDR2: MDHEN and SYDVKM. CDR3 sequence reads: CASNVRGSGNQPQHF. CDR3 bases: TGTGCCAGCAACGTGAGGGGGTCCGGCAATCAGCCCCAGCATTTT. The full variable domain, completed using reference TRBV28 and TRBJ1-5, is DVKVTQSSRYLVKRTGEKVFLECVQDMDHENMFWYRQDPGLGLRLIYFSYDVKMKEKGDIPEGYSVSREKKERFSLILESASTNQTSMYLCASNVRGSGNQPQHFGDGTRLSIL.

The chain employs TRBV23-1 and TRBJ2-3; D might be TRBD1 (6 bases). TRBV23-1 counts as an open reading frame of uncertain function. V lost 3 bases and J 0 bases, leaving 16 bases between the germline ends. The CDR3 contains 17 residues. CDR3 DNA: TGCGCCAGCAGTCATTGTACGACAGGACCTAGCACAGATACGCAGTATTTT. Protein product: CASSHCTTGPSTDTQYF.

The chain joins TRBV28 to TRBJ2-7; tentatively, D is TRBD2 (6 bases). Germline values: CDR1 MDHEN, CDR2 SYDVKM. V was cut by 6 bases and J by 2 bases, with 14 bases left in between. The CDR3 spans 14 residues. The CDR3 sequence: CASRSGTGPYEQYF. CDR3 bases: TGTGCCAGCAGGTCCGGGACTGGCCCCTACGAGCAGTACTTC.

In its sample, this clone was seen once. The CDR3 region has the DNA TGTGCCAGCAGCCGCGGACAGGGTGGAAACTATGGCTACACCTTC. Amino acids: CASSRGQGGNYGYTF. The chain uses TRBV27 and TRBJ1-2; 8 positions match TRBD1. CDR1 and CDR2 from the germline V gene are MNHEY and SMNVEV (reference sequence). The CDR3 runs to 15 residues. Unmatched junction bases numbered 8, after V lost 6 bases and J lost 2 bases.

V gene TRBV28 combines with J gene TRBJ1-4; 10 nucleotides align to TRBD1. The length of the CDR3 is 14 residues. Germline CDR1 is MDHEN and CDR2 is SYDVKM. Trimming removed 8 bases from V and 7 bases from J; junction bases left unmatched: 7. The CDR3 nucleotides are TGTGCCAGCTGCCGGACAGGGGGTGGTGAAAAACTGTTTTTT. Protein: CASCRTGGGEKLFF.

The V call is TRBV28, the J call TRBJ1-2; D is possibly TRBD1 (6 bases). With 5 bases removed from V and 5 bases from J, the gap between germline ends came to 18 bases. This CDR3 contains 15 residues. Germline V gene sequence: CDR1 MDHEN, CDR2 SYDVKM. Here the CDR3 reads CASSPSTGGLYGYTF. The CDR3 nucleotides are TGTGCCAGCAGTCCATCGACAGGTGGGCTTTATGGCTACACCTTC.

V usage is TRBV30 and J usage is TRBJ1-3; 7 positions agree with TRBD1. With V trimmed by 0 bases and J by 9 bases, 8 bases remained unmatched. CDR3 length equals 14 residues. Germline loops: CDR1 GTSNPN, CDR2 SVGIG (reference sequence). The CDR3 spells CAWSVGGGSGTIYF. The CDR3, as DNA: TGTGCCTGGAGTGTTGGAGGGGGCTCGGGCACCATATATTTT.

The CDR3, as DNA: TGTGCCAGCTCGCGGGGGGCAGGGAGCAATCAGCCCCAGCATTTT. Amino acids: CASSRGAGSNQPQHF. The rearrangement uses TRBV18 and TRBJ1-5; TRBD1 is a possible D gene (6 bases). Germline values: CDR1 KGHSH, CDR2 LQKENI. This CDR3 is built from 15 residues. Trimming removed 6 bases from V and 1 base from J, with 13 bases in between.

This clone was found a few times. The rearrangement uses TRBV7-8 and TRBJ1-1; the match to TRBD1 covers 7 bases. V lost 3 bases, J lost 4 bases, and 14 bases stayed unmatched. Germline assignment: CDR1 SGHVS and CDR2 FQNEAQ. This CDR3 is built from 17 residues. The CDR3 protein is CASSFSGAQGLSTEAFF. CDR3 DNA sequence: TGTGCCAGCAGCTTTTCTGGGGCACAGGGGCTGAGCACTGAAGCTTTCTTT. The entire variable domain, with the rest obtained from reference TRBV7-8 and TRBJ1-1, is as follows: GAGVSQSPRYKVAKRGQDVALRCDPISGHVSLFWYQQALGQGPEFLTYFQNEAQLDKSGLPSDRFFAERPEGSVSTLKIQRTQQEDSAVYLCASSFSGAQGLSTEAFFGQGTRLTVV.

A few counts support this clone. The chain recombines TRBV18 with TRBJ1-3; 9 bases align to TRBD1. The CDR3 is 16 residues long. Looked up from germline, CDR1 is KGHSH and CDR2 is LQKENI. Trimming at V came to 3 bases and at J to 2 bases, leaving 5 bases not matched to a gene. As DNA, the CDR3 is TGTGCCAGCTCACCTACCGGGACAGGGACTGGAAACACCATATATTTT. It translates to CASSPTGTGTGNTIYF.

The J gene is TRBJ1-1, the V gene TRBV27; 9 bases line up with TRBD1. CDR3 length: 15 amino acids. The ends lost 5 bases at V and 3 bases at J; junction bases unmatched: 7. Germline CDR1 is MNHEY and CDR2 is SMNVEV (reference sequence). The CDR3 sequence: CASSPGTGWYTEAFF. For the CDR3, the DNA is TGTGCCAGCAGTCCCGGGACAGGGTGGTACACTGAAGCTTTCTTT.

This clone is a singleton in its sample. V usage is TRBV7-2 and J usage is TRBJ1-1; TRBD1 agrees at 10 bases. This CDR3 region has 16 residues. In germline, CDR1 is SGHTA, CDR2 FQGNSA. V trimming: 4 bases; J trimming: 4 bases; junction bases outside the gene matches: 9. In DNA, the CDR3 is TGTGCCAGCAGCTCGTCACGGGGACAGGGGATCACTGAAGCTTTCTTT. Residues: CASSSSRGQGITEAFF.

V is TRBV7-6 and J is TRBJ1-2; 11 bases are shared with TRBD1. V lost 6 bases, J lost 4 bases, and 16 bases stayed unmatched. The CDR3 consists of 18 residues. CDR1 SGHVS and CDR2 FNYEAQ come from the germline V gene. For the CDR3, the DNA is TGTGCCAGCAGTCCTCCCGGGACAGGGGGTATTAACGGCTATGGCTACACCTTC. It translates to CASSPPGTGGINGYGYTF.

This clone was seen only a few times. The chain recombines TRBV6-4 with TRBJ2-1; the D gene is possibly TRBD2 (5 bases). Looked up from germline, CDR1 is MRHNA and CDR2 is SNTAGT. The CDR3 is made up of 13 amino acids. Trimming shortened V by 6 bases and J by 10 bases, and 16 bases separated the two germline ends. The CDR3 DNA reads TGTGCCAGCAGCGCGAACTCCGGAGGAGAGCAGTTCTTC. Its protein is CASSANSGGEQFF.

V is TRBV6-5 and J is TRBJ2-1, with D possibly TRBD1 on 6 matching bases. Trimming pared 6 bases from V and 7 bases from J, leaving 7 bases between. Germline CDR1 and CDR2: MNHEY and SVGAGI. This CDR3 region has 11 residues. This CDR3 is CASRGGNEQFF. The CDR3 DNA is TGTGCCAGCAGAGGGGGTAATGAGCAGTTCTTC.

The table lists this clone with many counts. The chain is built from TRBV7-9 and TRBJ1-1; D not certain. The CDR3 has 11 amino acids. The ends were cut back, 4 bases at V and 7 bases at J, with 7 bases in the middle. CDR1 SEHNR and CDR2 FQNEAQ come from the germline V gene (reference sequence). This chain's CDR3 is CASSWRGEAFF. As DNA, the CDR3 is TGTGCCAGCAGCTGGCGGGGTGAAGCTTTCTTT.

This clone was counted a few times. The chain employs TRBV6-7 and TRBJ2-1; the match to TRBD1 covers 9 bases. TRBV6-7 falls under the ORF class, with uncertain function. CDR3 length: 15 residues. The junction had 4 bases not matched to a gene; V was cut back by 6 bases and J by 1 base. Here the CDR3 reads CASSPDRGSYNEQFF. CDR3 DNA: TGTGCCAGCAGCCCGGACAGGGGTTCCTACAATGAGCAGTTCTTC.

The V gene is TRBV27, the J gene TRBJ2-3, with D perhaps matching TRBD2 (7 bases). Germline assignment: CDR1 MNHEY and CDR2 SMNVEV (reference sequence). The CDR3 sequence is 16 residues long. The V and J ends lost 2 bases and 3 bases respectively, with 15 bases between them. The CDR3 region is CASSLGGGTSTDTQYF. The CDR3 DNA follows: TGTGCCAGCAGTTTAGGGGGGGGCACGTCGACAGATACGCAGTATTTT.

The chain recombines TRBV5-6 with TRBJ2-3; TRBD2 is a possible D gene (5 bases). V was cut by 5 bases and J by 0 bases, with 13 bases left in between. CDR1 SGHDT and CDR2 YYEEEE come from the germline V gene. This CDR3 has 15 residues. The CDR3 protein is CASSQDSSSTDTQYF. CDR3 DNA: TGTGCCAGCAGTCAGGACTCTTCTAGCACAGATACGCAGTATTTT.

The CDR3 here is CASSSDSSIRGYEQYF. CDR3 in DNA: TGTGCCAGCAGCTCCGACTCGTCAATCAGGGGGTACGAGCAGTACTTC. The chain links TRBV7-8 to TRBJ2-7; 7 positions match TRBD1. This CDR3 contains 16 residues. Germline V CDR1 and CDR2: SGHVS, FQNEAQ. V gave up 4 bases and J gave up 4 bases; unmatched junction bases: 13.

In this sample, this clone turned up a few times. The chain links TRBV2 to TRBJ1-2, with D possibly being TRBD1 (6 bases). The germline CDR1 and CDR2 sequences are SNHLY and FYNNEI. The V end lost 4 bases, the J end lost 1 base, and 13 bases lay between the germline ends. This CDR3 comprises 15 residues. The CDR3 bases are TGTGCCAGCAGTGGAGAAACAGGGATTAACTATGGCTACACCTTC. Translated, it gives CASSGETGINYGYTF.

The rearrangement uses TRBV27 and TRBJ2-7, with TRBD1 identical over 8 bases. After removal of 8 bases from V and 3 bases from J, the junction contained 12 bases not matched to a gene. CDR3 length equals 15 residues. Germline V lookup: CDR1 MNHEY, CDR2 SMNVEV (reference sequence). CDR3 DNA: TGTGCCAGCGGCAGTTTAGGACAGGGAGGCTACGAGCAGTACTTC. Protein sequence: CASGSLGQGGYEQYF.